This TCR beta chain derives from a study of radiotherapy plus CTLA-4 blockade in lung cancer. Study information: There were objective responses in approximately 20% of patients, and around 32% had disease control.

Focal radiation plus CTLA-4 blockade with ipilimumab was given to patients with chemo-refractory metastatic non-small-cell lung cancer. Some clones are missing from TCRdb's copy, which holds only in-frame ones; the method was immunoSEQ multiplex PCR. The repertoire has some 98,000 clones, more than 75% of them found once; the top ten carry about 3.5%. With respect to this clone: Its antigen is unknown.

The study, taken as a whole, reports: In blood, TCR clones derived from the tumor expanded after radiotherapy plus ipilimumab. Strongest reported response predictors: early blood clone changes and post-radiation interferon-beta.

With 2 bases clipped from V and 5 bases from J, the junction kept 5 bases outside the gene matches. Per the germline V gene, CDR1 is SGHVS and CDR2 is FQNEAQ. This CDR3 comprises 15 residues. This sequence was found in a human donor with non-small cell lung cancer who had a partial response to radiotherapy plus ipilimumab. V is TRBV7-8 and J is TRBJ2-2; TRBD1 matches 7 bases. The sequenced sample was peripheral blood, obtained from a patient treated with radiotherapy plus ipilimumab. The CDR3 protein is CASSLRGPQTGELFF. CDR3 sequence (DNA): TGTGCCAGCAGCTTAAGGGGGCCGCAAACCGGGGAGCTGTTTTTT.